This TCR beta chain was recovered during a study of blood T cells in healthy people across ages. Primed by a sample-barcoded 5' primer and a J-beta primer mix, a second PCR proceeded for roughly 6 to 12 cycles. The template-switch adaptor was a 5' adaptor with 12 random nucleotides. It tagged each cDNA molecule. MiXCR was run by TCRdb on the 5' RACE reads, yielding one entry per CDR3 protein. The sample has about 1.4 million distinct CDR3 sequences; 55% to 75% are singletons. The study, taken as a whole, reports: Comparison with aged donors showed that long-lived donors had more naive CD4+ cells and higher diversity. TCR beta diversity per million T cells fell roughly linearly with age.

On this clonotype: What it binds is unknown.

The CDR3 extends over 15 amino acids. The germline CDR1 and CDR2 sequences are DFQATT and SNEGSKA (reference sequence). The ends were cut back, 6 bases at V and 2 bases at J, with 18 bases in the middle. This sequence joins TRBV20-1 and TRBJ2-3; D is ambiguous. The sample taken for sequencing was blood. This sequence was found in a man between 18 and 35 years old in good health. This CDR3 is CSAATFQAYTDTQYF. The CDR3 DNA reads as TGCAGTGCCGCAACTTTCCAGGCGTACACAGATACGCAGTATTTT.